This T cell receptor (beta chain) was captured in a study of blood T cells in healthy people across ages. Study-wide results and limits: The recorded TCR beta diversity per million T cells decreased in a roughly linear manner with age.

In the case of this clonotype: What it binds is unknown. Relative to the germline gene, one junction end is altered; a read error may explain this.

Donors gave around 9.3 milliliters of peripheral blood apiece. The CDR3 is 15 amino acids. Germline V gene data show CDR1 as SGDLS and CDR2 as YYNGEE. Together with a sample-barcoded 5' primer, a J-beta primer mix was included in a second PCR lasting about 7 to 12 cycles. TCRdb re-called the 5' RACE reads with MiXCR, one entry per CDR3 protein. The sample yields 790,000 or so distinct CDR3 sequences, just over 55% seen once. This clonotype originated in a man aged 35-49 years in good health. V and J are TRBV9 and TRBJ2-5, with D tentatively TRBD1 (6 bases). The specimen was blood. CDR3 sequence reads: CASGVDGRGQETQYF. CDR3 in DNA: TGTGCCAGCGGCGTAGATGGCAGGGGTCAAGAGACCCAGTACTTC.